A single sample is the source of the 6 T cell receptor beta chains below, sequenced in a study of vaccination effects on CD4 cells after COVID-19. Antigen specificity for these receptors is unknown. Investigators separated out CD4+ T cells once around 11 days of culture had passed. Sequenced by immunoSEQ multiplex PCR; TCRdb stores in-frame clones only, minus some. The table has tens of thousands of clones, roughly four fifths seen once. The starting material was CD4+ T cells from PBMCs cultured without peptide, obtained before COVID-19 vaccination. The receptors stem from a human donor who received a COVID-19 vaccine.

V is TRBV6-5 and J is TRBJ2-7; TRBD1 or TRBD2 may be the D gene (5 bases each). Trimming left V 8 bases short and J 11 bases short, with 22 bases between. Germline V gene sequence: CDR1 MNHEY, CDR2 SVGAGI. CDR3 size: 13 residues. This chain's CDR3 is CASFDRDRPQEYF. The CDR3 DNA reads TGTGCCAGCTTTGACCGGGACCGCCCTCAAGAGTACTTC.

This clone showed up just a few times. CDR3 residues: CASSTLEGGLWGYTF. Here the CDR3 DNA reads TGTGCCAGTAGTACCCTTGAGGGGGGCCTCTGGGGCTACACCTTC. The gene calls are TRBV19 and TRBJ1-2; D might be TRBD1 (6 bases). Germline V lookup: CDR1 LNHDA, CDR2 SQIVND (reference sequence). The CDR3 contains 15 residues. V was pared by 4 bases and J by 8 bases, with 20 bases between.

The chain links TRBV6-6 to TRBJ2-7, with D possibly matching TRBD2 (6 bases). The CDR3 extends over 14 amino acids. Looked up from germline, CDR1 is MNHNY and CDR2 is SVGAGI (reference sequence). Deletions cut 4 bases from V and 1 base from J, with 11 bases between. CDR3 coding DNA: TGTGCCAGCAGTTCCCCGGGAGAATCCTACGAGCAGTACTTC. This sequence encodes CASSSPGESYEQYF.

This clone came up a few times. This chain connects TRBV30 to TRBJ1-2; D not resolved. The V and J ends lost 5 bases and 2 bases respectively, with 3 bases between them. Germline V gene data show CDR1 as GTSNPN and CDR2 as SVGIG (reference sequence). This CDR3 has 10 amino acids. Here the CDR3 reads CAWDNYGYTF. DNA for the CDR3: TGTGCCTGGGACAACTATGGCTACACCTTC.

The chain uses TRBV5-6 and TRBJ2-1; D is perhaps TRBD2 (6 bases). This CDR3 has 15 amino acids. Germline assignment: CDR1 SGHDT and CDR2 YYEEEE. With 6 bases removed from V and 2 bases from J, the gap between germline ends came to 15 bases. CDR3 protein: CASTLWRVAYNEQFF. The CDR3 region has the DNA TGTGCCAGCACCCTTTGGAGGGTAGCCTACAATGAGCAGTTCTTC.

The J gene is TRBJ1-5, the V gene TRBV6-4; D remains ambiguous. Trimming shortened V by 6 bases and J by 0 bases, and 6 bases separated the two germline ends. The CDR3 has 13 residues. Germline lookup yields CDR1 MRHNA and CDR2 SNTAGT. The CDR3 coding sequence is TGTGCCAGCAGCTTGAATAGCAATCAGCCCCAGCATTTT. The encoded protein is CASSLNSNQPQHF.